This TCR beta chain was documented in a study of T cell repertoires in cytomegalovirus infection. Trimming pared 4 bases from V and 7 bases from J, leaving 18 bases between. There are 16 residues in the CDR3. CDR1 and CDR2 (germline): SGHNT, YYREEE (reference sequence). TCRdb processed the reads anew with MiXCR; each CDR3 protein has one entry. The sample has around 440,000 distinct CDR3 sequences; about 11% are singletons. The chain has TRBV5-4 and TRBJ1-6; the D gene is possibly TRBD1 (6 bases). This TCR derives from a human donor in good health (CMV status not recorded). Some clones in this sample may be carry-over from other donors' samples. The sequenced sample consisted of PBMCs. Here the CDR3 reads CASSPGGYLGNSPLHF. CDR3 in DNA: TGTGCCAGCAGCCCCGGGGGCTATCTGGGCAATTCACCCCTCCACTTT.